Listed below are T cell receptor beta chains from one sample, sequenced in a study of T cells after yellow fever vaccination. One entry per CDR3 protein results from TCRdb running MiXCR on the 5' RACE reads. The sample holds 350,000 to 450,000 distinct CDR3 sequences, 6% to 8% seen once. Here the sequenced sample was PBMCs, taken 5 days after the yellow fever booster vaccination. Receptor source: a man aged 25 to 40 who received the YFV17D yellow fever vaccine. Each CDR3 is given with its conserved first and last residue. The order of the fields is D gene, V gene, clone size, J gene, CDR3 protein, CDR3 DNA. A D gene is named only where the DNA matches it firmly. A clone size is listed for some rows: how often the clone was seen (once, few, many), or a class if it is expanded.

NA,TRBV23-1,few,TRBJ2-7,CASSQRRASPYEQYF,TGCGCCAGCAGTCAACGCCGGGCCTCCCCCTACGAGCAGTACTTC
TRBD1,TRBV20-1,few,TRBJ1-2,CSATGTGYGYTF,TGCAGTGCTACCGGGACAGGCTATGGCTACACCTTC
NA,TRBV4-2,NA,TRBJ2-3,CASSQEWSGAQYF,TGTGCCAGCAGCCAAGAATGGAGTGGAGCGCAGTATTTT
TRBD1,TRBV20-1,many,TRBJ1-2,CSAREQGSYGYTF,TGCAGTGCTAGGGAACAGGGGAGTTATGGCTACACCTTC
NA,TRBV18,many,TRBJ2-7,CASSPQDEQYF,TGTGCCAGCTCACCACAGGACGAGCAGTACTTC
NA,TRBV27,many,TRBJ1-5,CASSFSNQPQHF,TGTGCCAGCAGTTTTAGCAATCAGCCCCAGCATTTT
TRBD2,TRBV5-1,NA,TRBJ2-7,CASRIAGGVYEQYF,TGCGCCAGCAGGATAGCGGGAGGGGTTTACGAGCAGTACTTC
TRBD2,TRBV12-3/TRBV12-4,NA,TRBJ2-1,CASSPTRTSVYYEQFF,TGTGCCAGCAGCCCCACGAGGACTAGCGTTTACTATGAGCAGTTCTTC
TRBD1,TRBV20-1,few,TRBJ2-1,CSANRDRRNEQFF,TGCAGTGCTAACCGGGACAGGAGGAATGAGCAGTTCTTC
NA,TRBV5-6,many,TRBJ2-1,CASRSRVTYNEQFF,TGTGCCAGCAGGTCCAGGGTGACATACAATGAGCAGTTCTTC
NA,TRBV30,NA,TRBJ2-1,CAWSGTPGSYNEQFF,TGTGCCTGGAGCGGGACACCGGGATCCTACAATGAGCAGTTCTTC
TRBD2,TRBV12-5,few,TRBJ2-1,CASGLVGLAGGGNEQFF,TGTGCTAGTGGTTTGGTAGGGTTAGCGGGAGGAGGAAATGAGCAGTTCTTC
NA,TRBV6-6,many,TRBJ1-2,CASSPDSITGYTF,TGTGCCAGCAGCCCGGACAGTATTACGGGCTACACCTTC
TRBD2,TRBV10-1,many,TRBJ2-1,CASSDLAVYNEQFF,TGCGCCAGCAGTGACCTAGCGGTCTACAATGAGCAGTTCTTC
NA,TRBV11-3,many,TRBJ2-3,CASSLSRITDTQYF,TGTGCCAGCAGCTTGAGCCGGATCACAGATACGCAGTATTTT
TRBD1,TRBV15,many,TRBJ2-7,CATSVPGQGYEQYF,TGTGCCACCTCCGTCCCGGGACAGGGCTACGAGCAGTACTTC
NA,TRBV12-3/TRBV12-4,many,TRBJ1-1,CASSSTGQRGGAFF,TGTGCCAGCAGTTCCACCGGGCAAAGGGGGGGAGCTTTCTTT
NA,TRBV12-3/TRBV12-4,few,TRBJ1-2,CASTGQIYGYTF,TGTGCCAGCACCGGACAAATCTATGGCTACACCTTC
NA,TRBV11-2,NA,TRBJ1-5,CASSLYLGGYGNQPQHF,TGTGCCAGCAGCTTATATCTGGGGGGTTATGGCAATCAGCCCCAGCATTTT
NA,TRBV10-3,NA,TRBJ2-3,CATEGGLGTQYF,TGTGCCACCGAGGGTGGGTTAGGTACGCAGTATTTT
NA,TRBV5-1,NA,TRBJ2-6,CASSFLGQDSGANVLTF,TGCGCCAGCAGCTTCCTCGGACAAGACTCTGGGGCCAACGTCCTGACTTTC
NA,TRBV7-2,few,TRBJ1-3,CASSYGGGAGNTIYF,TGTGCCAGCAGCTATGGGGGTGGGGCTGGAAACACCATATATTTT
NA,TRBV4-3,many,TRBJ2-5,CASSQAWTGQETQYF,TGCGCCAGCAGCCAAGCATGGACGGGACAAGAGACCCAGTACTTC
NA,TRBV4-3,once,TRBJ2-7,CASSQASRGLDSEQYF,TGCGCCAGCAGCCAAGCAAGCAGGGGATTGGACTCCGAGCAGTACTTC
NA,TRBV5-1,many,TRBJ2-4,CASSLDGVENIQYF,TGCGCCAGCAGCCTCGACGGAGTGGAAAACATTCAGTACTTC
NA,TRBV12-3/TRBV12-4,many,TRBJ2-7,CASMPSLRDRFTYEQYF,TGTGCCAGCATGCCTTCCCTGCGTGACAGGTTTACCTACGAGCAGTACTTC
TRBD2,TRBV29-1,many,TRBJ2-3,CSVDLGLAGTDTQYF,TGCAGCGTTGACCTAGGACTAGCGGGCACAGATACGCAGTATTTT
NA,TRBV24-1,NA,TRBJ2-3,CATSDFRLGTDTQYF,TGTGCCACCAGTGATTTCCGACTTGGGACAGATACGCAGTATTTT
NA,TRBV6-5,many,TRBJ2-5,CASSLGPRETQYF,TGTGCCAGCAGTTTAGGGCCCAGGGAGACCCAGTACTTC
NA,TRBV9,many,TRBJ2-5,CASSVGTGREGQETQYF,TGTGCCAGCAGCGTAGGAACAGGGCGAGAGGGCCAAGAGACCCAGTACTTC
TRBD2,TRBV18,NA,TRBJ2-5,CASSAGTSGSGQETQYF,TGTGCCAGCTCAGCCGGGACTAGCGGGAGTGGGCAAGAGACCCAGTACTTC
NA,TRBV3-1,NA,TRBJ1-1,CASTQGFRRATNTEAFF,TGTGCCAGCACCCAAGGCTTTCGTCGGGCAACGAACACTGAAGCTTTCTTT
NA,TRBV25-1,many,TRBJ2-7,CASSEYEGRSYEQYF,TGTGCCAGCAGTGAATATGAGGGTCGGAGCTACGAGCAGTACTTC
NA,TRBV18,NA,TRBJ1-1,CASAEGMNTEAFF,TGTGCCAGCGCGGAGGGCATGAACACTGAAGCTTTCTTT
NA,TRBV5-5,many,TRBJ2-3,CASRGADTQYF,TGTGCCAGCAGAGGTGCAGATACGCAGTATTTT
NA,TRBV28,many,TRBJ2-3,CASRTGSTDTQYF,TGTGCCAGCAGGACGGGAAGCACAGATACGCAGTATTTT
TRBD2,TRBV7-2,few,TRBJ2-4,CASSLVKGWGGGIQYF,TGTGCCAGCAGCTTAGTAAAGGGATGGGGCGGGGGGATTCAGTACTTC
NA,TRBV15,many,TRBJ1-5,CATSKGNQPQHF,TGTGCCACCAGCAAGGGCAATCAGCCCCAGCATTTT
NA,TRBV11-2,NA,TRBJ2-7,CASSADAYEQYF,TGTGCCAGCAGCGCAGACGCATACGAGCAGTACTTC